This T cell receptor beta chain stems from a study of OX40 agonist ivuxolimab in advanced cancers. Across the study: Ivuxolimab, an antibody that agonizes OX40 (CD134), was administered to the patients. Study results and limitations: The study observed clonal expansion of CD4+ and CD8+ blood T cells by week 6 at 0.1 to 3.0 mg/kg. Near-lowest levels of clonal expansion characterized partial responders at 0.1-3.0 mg/kg.

Sequencing used immunoSEQ multiplex PCR; TCRdb keeps in-frame clones, though not all of them. This sample has some 65,000 clones; over 60% occur once, and the top ten carry about 1.6%. Drawing of blood for sampling happened at baseline, at cycle 4 day 1, and at cycle 7 day 1. The CDR3 is 14 residues long. Germline V gives CDR1 LNHNV, CDR2 YYDKDF (reference sequence). Trimming stripped 2 bases from V and 7 bases from J, with 14 bases between. There are a few counts of this clone. Antigen unknown. The source material was CD4+ or CD8+ T cells sorted from blood, sampled in a trial of the OX40 agonist ivuxolimab. The TCR was taken from an adult with an advanced solid tumor such as melanoma, head and neck, liver or kidney cancer. The chain links TRBV15 to TRBJ2-5; no firm D call. CDR3 DNA: TGTGCCACCAGCAGATTAGGTACCGCAGGGACCCAGTACTTC. It encodes CATSRLGTAGTQYF.